The clone carrying this T cell receptor beta chain has more than one count but fewer than ten. Its target is not known. The data originate from a study of CD8+ T cells in alopecia areata. As for the study in general: Treated patients were given oral tofacitinib, which was dosed at 5 to 10 mg twice daily.

Extracted RNA was reverse transcribed, and the resulting cDNA served as sequencing template. Method: immunoSEQ multiplex PCR; TCRdb's copy keeps in-frame clones and lacks some. The sample holds 65,000 to 70,000 clones, 50% to 75% seen once. The V segment lost 3 bases and the J segment 7 bases; nucleotides outside the gene matches: 8. Germline values: CDR1 SEHNR, CDR2 FQNEAQ (reference sequence). The CDR3 spans 15 residues. Whole-study findings and limits: Lesional scalp, notably in alopecia totalis/universalis, had clonality above that of normal scalp. When scalp samples are sequenced, resident alphabeta T cells of normal skin are also captured.

The sequence was obtained from a human donor with alopecia areata. This sequence joins TRBV7-9 and TRBJ1-4, with 7 bases lining up with TRBD1. The input for sequencing was CD8+ T cells sorted from blood, taken at week 0. The CDR3, as DNA: TGTGCCAGCAGCTTCTATCAGGGGGAGGCTGAAAAACTGTTTTTT. Translating it yields CASSFYQGEAEKLFF.